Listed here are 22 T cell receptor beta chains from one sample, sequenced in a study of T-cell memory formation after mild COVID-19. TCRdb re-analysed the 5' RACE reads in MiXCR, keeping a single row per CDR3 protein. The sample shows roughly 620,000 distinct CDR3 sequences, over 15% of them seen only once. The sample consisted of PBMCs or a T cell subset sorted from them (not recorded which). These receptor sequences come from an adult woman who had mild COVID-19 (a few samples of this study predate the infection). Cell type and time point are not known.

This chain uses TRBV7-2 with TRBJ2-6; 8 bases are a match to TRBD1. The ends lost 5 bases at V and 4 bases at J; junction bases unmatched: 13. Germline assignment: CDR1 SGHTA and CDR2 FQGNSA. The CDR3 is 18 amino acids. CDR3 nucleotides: TGTGCCAGCAGCCCGCGAACCCGGGACAGGCCCGGGGCCAACGTCCTGACTTTC. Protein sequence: CASSPRTRDRPGANVLTF.

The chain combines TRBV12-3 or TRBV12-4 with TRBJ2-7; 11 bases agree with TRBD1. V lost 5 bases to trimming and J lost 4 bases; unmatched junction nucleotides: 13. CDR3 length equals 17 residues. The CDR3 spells CASSPAWWDRGSYEQYF. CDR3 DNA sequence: TGTGCCAGCAGTCCTGCCTGGTGGGACAGGGGGAGTTACGAGCAGTACTTC.

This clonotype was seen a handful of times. The CDR3 sequence is CASSLRAGGGENIQYF. CDR3 coding DNA: TGTGCCAGCAGTTTACGAGCGGGAGGGGGGGAAAACATTCAGTACTTC. V and J are TRBV12-3 or TRBV12-4 and TRBJ2-4; 10 nucleotides align to TRBD2. This CDR3 spans 16 amino acids. After removal of 2 bases from V and 5 bases from J, the junction contained 6 bases not matched to a gene.

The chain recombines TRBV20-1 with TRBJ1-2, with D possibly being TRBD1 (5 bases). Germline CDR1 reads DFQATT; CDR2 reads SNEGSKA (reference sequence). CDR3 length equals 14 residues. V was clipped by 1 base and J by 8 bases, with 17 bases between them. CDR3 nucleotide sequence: TGCAGTGCTAGAGCCGGGCAGGCAGGGAGGGGCTACACCTTC. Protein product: CSARAGQAGRGYTF.

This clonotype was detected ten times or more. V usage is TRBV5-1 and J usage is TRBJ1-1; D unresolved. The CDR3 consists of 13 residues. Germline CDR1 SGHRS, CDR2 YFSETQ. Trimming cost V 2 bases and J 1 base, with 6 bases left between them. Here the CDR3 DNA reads TGCGCCAGCAGCTTTTTGGAGAACACTGAAGCTTTCTTT. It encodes CASSFLENTEAFF.

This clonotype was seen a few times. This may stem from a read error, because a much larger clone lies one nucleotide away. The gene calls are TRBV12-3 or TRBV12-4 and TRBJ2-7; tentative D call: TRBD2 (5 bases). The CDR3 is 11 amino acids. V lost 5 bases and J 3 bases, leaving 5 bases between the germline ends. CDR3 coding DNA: TGTGCCAGCAGTGACTACTACGAGCAGTACTTC. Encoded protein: CASSDYYEQYF.

CDR3 in DNA: TGTGCCAGCAGTTTAGGCATCCGCTCTGGGGCCAACGTCCTGACTTTC. Its protein is CASSLGIRSGANVLTF. The chain uses TRBV12-3 or TRBV12-4 and TRBJ2-6; D gene unclear. V shed 1 base and J shed 0 bases, with 7 bases lying between them. CDR3 length: 16 residues.

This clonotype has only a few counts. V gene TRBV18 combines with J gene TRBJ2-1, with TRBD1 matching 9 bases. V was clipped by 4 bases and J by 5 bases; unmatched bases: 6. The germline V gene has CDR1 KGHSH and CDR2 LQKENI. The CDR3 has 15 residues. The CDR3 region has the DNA TGTGCCAGCTCACTTACCGGGACAGGGAACAATGAGCAGTTCTTC. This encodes CASSLTGTGNNEQFF.

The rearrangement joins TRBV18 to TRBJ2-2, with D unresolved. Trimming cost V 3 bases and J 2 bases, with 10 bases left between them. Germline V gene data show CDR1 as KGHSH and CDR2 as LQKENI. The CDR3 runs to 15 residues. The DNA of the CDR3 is TGTGCCAGCTCACCGATTAGAGCTAACACCGGGGAGCTGTTTTTT. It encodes CASSPIRANTGELFF.

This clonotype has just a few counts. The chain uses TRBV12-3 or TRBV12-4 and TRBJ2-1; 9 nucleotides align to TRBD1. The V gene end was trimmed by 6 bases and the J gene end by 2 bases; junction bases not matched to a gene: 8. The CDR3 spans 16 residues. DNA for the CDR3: TGTGCCAGCAGCCCCGGACAGGGGATAACCTACAATGAGCAGTTCTTC. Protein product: CASSPGQGITYNEQFF.

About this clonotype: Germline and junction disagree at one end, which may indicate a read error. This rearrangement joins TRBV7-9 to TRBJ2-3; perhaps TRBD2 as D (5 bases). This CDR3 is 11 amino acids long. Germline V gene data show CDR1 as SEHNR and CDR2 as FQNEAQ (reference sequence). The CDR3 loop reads CASSPEGWPVF. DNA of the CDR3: TGTGCCAGCAGCCCCGAGGGCTGGCCAGTTTTT.

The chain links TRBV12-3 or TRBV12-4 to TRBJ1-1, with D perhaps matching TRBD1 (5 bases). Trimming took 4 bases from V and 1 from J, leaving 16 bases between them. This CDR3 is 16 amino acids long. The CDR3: CASSSTFLGQNTEAFF. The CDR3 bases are TGTGCCAGCAGTTCTACCTTTCTCGGACAGAACACTGAAGCTTTCTTT.

The CDR3 DNA sequence: TGTGCCAGCAGTTACCCGACGGAGTCTGGGGCCAACGTCCTGACTTTC. Amino acids: CASSYPTESGANVLTF. J is TRBJ2-6 and V is TRBV6-2 or TRBV6-3; D gene ambiguous. Germline CDR1 MNHEY, CDR2 SVGEGT. V lost 2 bases, J lost 1 base, and 9 bases lay in between. This CDR3 has 16 residues.

CDR3 amino acids: CATGEGGNTIYF. CDR3 in DNA: TGTGCCACGGGGGAAGGTGGAAACACCATATATTTT. The chain uses TRBV15 and TRBJ1-3; a weak D match, TRBD1 (5 bases). V lost 9 bases and J lost 3, with 9 bases in between. The CDR3 sequence is 12 residues long. Germline V gene lookup returns CDR1 LNHNV and CDR2 YYDKDF (reference sequence).

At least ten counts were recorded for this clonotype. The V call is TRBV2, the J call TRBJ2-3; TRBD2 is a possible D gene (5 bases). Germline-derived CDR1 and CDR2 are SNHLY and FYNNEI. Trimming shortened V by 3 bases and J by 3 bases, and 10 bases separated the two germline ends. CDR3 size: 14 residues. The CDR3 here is CASSESGITDTQYF. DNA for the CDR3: TGTGCCAGCAGTGAGTCGGGGATAACAGATACGCAGTATTTT.

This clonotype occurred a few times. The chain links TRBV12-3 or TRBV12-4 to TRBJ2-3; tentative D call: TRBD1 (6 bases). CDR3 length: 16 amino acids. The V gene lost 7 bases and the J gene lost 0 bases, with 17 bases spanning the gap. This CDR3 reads CASNLKGTTSTDTQYF. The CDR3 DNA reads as TGTGCCAGCAACCTTAAGGGGACAACTAGCACAGATACGCAGTATTTT.

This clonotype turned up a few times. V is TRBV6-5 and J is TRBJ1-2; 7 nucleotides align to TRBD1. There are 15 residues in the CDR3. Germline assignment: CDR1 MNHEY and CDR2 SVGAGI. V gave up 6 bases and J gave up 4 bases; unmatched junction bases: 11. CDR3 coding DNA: TGTGCCAGCAGCTTCTTAGGAGGGGGCCTCTATGGCTACACCTTC. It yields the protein CASSFLGGGLYGYTF.

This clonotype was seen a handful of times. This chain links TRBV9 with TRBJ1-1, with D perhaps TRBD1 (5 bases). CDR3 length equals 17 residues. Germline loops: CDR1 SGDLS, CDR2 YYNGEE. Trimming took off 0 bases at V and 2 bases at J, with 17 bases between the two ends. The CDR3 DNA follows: TGTGCCAGCAGCGTAGGGTCCAGGGCGGGTCTCAACACTGAAGCTTTCTTT. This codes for CASSVGSRAGLNTEAFF.

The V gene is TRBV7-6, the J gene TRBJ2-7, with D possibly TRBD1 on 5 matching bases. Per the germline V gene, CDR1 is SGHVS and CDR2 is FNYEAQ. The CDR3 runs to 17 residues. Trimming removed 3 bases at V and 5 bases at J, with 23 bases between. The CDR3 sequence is CASSFGVGRKLENEQYF. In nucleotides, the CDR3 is TGTGCCAGCAGCTTTGGGGTGGGGCGCAAGCTTGAAAACGAGCAGTACTTC.

The CDR3: CASTPLASGVTGELFF. For the CDR3, the DNA is TGTGCCAGTACCCCATTGGCTAGCGGAGTTACCGGGGAGCTGTTTTTT. V and J are TRBV19 and TRBJ2-2; the match to TRBD2 covers 7 bases. Germline-derived CDR1 and CDR2 are LNHDA and SQIVND (reference sequence). This CDR3 has 16 residues. Trimming took 7 bases from V and 5 from J; bases not matched to a gene: 13.

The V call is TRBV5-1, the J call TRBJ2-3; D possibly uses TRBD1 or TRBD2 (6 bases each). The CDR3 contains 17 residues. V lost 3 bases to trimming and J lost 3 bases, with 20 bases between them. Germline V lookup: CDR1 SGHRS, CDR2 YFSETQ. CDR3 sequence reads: CASSWGDTLMGTDTQYF. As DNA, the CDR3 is TGCGCCAGCAGCTGGGGGGACACTCTCATGGGGACAGATACGCAGTATTTT. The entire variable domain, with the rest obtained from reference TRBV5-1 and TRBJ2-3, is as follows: KAGVTQTPRYLIKTRGQQVTLSCSPISGHRSVSWYQQTPGQGLQFLFEYFSETQRNKGNFPGRFSGRQFSNSRSEMNVSTLELGDSALYLCASSWGDTLMGTDTQYFGPGTRLTVL.

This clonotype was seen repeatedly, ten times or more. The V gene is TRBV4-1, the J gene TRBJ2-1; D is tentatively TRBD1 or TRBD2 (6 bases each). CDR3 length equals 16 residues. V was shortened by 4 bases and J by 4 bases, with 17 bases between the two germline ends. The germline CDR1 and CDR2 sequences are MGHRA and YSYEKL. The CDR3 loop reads CASSLQRGAGYNEQFF. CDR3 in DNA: TGCGCCAGCAGCCTCCAAAGGGGGGCTGGATACAATGAGCAGTTCTTC.